A single sample is the source of the 15 T cell receptor beta chains below, sequenced in a study of blood T cell repertoires in COVID-19. Produced via immunoSEQ multiplex PCR; TCRdb's table is partial and in-frame only. The table lists some 200,000 clones, about 78% of them singletons, with roughly 7% in the top ten. The sequenced sample consisted of peripheral blood. These receptors were collected from a woman between 70 and 85 years old with acute or convalescent COVID-19.

This chain joins TRBV3-1 (or the pseudogene TRBV3-2) and TRBJ1-2, with TRBD1 matching over 7 bases. CDR3 length: 15 amino acids. V lost 6 bases, J lost 2 bases, and 9 bases stayed unmatched. CDR1 is LGHDT and CDR2 is YNNKEL in the germline V gene (reference sequence). CDR3 bases: TGTGCCAGCAGTAAACAGGGGATCCGCAACTATGGCTACACCTTC. It codes for CASSKQGIRNYGYTF.

The rearrangement joins TRBV24-1 to TRBJ2-1; D is possibly TRBD1 (6 bases). The V and J ends lost 4 bases and 15 bases respectively, with 18 bases between them. The CDR3 runs 13 residues. Germline lookup yields CDR1 KGHDR and CDR2 SFDVKD. The CDR3 DNA is TGTGCCACCAGTGACCTCCAGGGGTTGGGTCGGTTCTTC. Translating gives CATSDLQGLGRFF.

Only a few counts were recorded for this clone. This sequence joins TRBV11-2 and TRBJ2-6; possibly TRBD2 for D (7 bases). Germline V gives CDR1 SGHAT, CDR2 FQNNGV. The CDR3 covers 17 residues. Trimming left V 5 bases short and J 2 bases short, with 16 bases between. The CDR3 nucleotides are TGTGCCAGCAGCAAAGATGGGGGGGCGCCTGGGGCCAACGTCCTGACTTTC. The encoded protein is CASSKDGGAPGANVLTF.

The chain has TRBV6-6 and TRBJ2-3; tentatively, D is TRBD2 (5 bases). Trimming removed 10 bases at V and 1 base at J, with 9 bases between. Germline assignment: CDR1 MNHNY and CDR2 SVGAGI (reference sequence). The CDR3 contains 12 residues. CDR3 region: CATTGGTDTQYF. The CDR3 nucleotides are TGTGCCACCACCGGGGGCACAGATACGCAGTATTTT.

This chain uses TRBV5-1 with TRBJ1-3, with D uncertain. V lost 0 bases, J lost 5 bases, and 9 bases lay in between. The germline gives CDR1 SGHRS, CDR2 YFSETQ. This CDR3 is built from 14 residues. The CDR3 nucleotides read TGCGCCAGCAGCTTGGGGGGAGATCGAAACACCATATATTTT. This gives the protein CASSLGGDRNTIYF.

The chain employs TRBV4-3 and TRBJ2-1; D is ambiguous. This CDR3 has 13 amino acids. Trimming pared 0 bases from V and 8 bases from J, leaving 8 bases between. Looked up from germline, CDR1 is LGHNA and CDR2 is YSLEER. The CDR3 sequence is CASSQDYLDEQFF. CDR3 DNA sequence: TGCGCCAGCAGCCAAGATTATCTCGATGAGCAGTTCTTC.

The V call is TRBV3-1 (or the pseudogene TRBV3-2), the J call TRBJ2-7, with 9 bases matching TRBD2. With 1 base clipped from V and 2 bases from J, the junction kept 3 bases outside the gene matches. The CDR3 has 15 residues. Germline values: CDR1 LGHDT, CDR2 YNNKEL (reference sequence). Here the CDR3 reads CASSQGVAGAYEQYF. The CDR3 DNA is TGTGCCAGCAGCCAAGGGGTAGCGGGGGCCTACGAGCAGTACTTC.

V and J are TRBV24-1 and TRBJ2-1; TRBD2 aligns across 10 bases. V dropped 10 bases and J dropped 2; count of bases not matched to a gene: 1. The CDR3 has 13 amino acids. Germline V CDR1 and CDR2: KGHDR, SFDVKD. This CDR3 reads CATSGGTYNEQFF. The CDR3 DNA reads TGTGCCACTAGCGGGGGGACCTACAATGAGCAGTTCTTC.

The chain joins TRBV10-3 to TRBJ1-1; 8 bases agree with TRBD1. The CDR3 has 16 amino acids. Germline CDR1 and CDR2: ENHRY and SYGVKD. Losses at the gene ends were 3 bases for V and 2 bases for J; bases not matched to a gene: 8. The CDR3 nucleotides are TGTGCCATCAGTGAACGAACAACAGGGGGAAACACTGAAGCTTTCTTT. Its translation is CAISERTTGGNTEAFF.

The chain recombines TRBV20-1 with TRBJ2-3, with TRBD2 matching over 8 bases. This CDR3 comprises 15 residues. CDR1 is DFQATT and CDR2 is SNEGSKA in the germline V gene (reference sequence). V trimming: 6 bases; J trimming: 7 bases; junction bases outside the gene matches: 15. The DNA of the CDR3 is TGCAGTGCCAGTGGAGGTCGGGGGGGCTCAAATACGCAGTATTTT. Translating it yields CSASGGRGGSNTQYF.

The V gene is TRBV15, the J gene TRBJ1-3; D is undetermined. Germline V gene data show CDR1 as LNHNV and CDR2 as YYDKDF (reference sequence). This CDR3 is built from 15 residues. The germline V and J ends were trimmed by 0 bases and 2 bases, with 8 bases remaining between them. The CDR3 loop reads CATSRDPQAGNTIYF. The DNA of the CDR3 is TGTGCCACCAGCAGAGATCCCCAGGCTGGAAACACCATATATTTT.

Note on this clone: One junction end does not reproduce the germline sequence, and a read error may be involved. J is TRBJ2-5 and V is TRBV4-1; weak D call: TRBD2 (9 bases). CDR1 and CDR2 from the germline V gene are MGHRA and YSYEKL. CDR3 size: 19 residues. CDR3 DNA: TGCGCCAGCAGCCACGAAGCCCCAGGCCGAGCGGGGGGACAGGTCCCCCCTGACTTC. This gives the protein CASSHEAPGRAGGQVPPDF.

The V call is TRBV21-1, the J call TRBJ1-2; TRBD1 is the table's D call, not checked against the DNA. TRBV21-1 is shown as a pseudogene. CDR3 size: 15 residues. CDR3 nucleotides: TGTGCCAGCAGCCCGCCGGGACAGGGGGACTATGGCTACACCTTC. Protein sequence: CASSPPGQGDYGYTF.

The V gene is TRBV7-2, the J gene TRBJ2-3; a possible D gene is TRBD2 (5 bases). The V and J ends lost 5 bases and 4 bases respectively, with 13 bases between them. Germline values: CDR1 SGHTA, CDR2 FQGNSA. This CDR3 is 14 amino acids long. CDR3 DNA sequence: TGTGCCAGCAGCCGTCAGCCGGGATCAGATACGCAGTATTTT. As protein: CASSRQPGSDTQYF.

The CDR3 is CASGKTTHSNQPQHF. The CDR3 DNA reads as TGCGCCAGCGGAAAGACAACCCATAGCAATCAGCCCCAGCATTTT. The chain is built from TRBV10-1 and TRBJ1-5; D uncertain. Deletions cut 8 bases from V and 0 bases from J, with 14 bases between. The CDR3 sequence is 15 residues long. Looked up from germline, CDR1 is WNHNN and CDR2 is SYGVQD (reference sequence).